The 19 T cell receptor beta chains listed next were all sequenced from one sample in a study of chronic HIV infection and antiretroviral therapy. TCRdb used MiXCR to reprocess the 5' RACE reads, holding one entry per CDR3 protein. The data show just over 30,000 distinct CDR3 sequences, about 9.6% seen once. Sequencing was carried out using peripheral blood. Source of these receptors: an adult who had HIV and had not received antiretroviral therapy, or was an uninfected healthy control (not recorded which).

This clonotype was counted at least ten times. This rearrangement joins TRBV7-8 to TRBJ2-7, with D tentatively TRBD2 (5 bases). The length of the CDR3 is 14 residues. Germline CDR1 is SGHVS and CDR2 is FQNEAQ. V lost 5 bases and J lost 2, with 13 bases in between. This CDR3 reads CASSPNRDTYEQYF. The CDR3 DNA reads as TGTGCCAGCAGCCCTAACCGGGATACCTACGAGCAGTACTTC. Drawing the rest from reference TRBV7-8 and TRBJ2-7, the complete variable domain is GAGVSQSPRYKVAKRGQDVALRCDPISGHVSLFWYQQALGQGPEFLTYFQNEAQLDKSGLPSDRFFAERPEGSVSTLKIQRTQQEDSAVYLCASSPNRDTYEQYFGPGTRLTVT.

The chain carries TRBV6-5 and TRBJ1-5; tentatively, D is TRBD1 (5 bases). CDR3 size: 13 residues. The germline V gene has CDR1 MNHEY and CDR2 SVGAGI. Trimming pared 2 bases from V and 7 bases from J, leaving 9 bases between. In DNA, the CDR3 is TGTGCCAGCAGTTACAACGGGGCACAGCCCCAGCATTTT. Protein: CASSYNGAQPQHF.

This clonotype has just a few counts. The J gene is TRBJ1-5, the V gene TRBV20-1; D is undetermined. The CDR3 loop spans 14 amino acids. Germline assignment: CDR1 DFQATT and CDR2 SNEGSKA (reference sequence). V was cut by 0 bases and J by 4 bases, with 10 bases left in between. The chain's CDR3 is CSARERKLNQPQHF. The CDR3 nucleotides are TGCAGTGCTAGAGAGAGGAAATTGAATCAGCCCCAGCATTTT.

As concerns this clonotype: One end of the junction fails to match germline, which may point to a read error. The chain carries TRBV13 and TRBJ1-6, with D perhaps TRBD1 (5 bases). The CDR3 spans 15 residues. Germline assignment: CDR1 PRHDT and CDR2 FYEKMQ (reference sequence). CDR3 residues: CASSQGPTYKSPLHF. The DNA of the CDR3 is TGTGCCAGCAGCCAGGGACCGACCTATAAGTCACCCCTCCACTTT. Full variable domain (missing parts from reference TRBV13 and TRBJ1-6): AAGVIQSPRHLIKEKRETATLKCYPIPRHDTVYWYQQGPGQDPQFLISFYEKMQSDKGSIPDRFSAQQFSDYHSELNMSSLELGDSALYFCASSQGPTYKSPLHFGNGTRLTVT.

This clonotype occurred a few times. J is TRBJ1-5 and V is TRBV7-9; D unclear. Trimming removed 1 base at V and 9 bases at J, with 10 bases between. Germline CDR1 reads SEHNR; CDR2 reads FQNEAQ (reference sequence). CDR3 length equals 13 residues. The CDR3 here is CASSLGAGPPQHF. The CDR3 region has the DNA TGTGCCAGCAGCTTAGGCGCTGGTCCGCCCCAGCATTTT.

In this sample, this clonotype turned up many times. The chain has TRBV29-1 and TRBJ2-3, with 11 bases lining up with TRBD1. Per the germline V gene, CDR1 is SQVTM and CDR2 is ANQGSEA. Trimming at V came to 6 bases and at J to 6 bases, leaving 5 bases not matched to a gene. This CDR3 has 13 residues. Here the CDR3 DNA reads TGCAGCGTGCGGGACAGGGGGTGGGATACGCAGTATTTT. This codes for CSVRDRGWDTQYF.

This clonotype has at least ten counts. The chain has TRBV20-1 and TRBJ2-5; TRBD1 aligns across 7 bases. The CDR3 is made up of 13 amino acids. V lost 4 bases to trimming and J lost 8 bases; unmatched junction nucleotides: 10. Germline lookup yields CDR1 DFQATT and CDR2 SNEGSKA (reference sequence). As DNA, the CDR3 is TGCAGTGCTACCAGACAGGGAGTGGTCACCCAGTACTTC. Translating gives CSATRQGVVTQYF.

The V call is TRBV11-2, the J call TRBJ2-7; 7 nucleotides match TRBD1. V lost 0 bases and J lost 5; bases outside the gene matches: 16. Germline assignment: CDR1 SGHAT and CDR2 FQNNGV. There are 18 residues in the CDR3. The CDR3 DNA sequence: TGTGCCAGCAGCTTAGATGTGGTGCGAGACAGGGTTCGGAACGAGCAGTACTTC. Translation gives CASSLDVVRDRVRNEQYF.

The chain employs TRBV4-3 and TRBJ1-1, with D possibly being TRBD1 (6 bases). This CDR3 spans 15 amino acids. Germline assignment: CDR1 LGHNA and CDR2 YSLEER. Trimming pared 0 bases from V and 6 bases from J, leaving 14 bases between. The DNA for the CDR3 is TGCGCCAGCAGCCAAGATCGGGGGCCCCTTTCTGAAGCTTTCTTT. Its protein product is CASSQDRGPLSEAFF.

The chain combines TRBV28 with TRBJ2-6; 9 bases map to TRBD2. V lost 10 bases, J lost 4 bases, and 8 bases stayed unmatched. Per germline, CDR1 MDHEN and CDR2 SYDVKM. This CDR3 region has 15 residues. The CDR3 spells CATSGGGAGANVLTF. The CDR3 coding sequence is TGTGCCACTTCAGGCGGGGGGGCCGGGGCCAACGTCCTGACTTTC. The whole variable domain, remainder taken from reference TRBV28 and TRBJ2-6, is DVKVTQSSRYLVKRTGEKVFLECVQDMDHENMFWYRQDPGLGLRLIYFSYDVKMKEKGDIPEGYSVSREKKERFSLILESASTNQTSMYLCATSGGGAGANVLTFGAGSRLTVL.

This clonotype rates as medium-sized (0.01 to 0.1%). The CDR3 loop is CSVGQGNTEAFF. CDR3 bases: TGCAGCGTTGGGCAGGGCAACACTGAAGCTTTCTTT. This chain uses TRBV29-1 with TRBJ1-1; possibly TRBD1 for D (5 bases). Per germline, CDR1 SQVTM and CDR2 ANQGSEA. There are 12 residues in the CDR3. Trimming pared 4 bases from V and 2 bases from J, leaving 8 bases between.

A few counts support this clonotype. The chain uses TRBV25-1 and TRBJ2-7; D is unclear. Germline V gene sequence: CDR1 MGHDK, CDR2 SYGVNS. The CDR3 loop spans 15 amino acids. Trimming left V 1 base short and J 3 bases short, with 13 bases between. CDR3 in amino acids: CASSELSVDRYEQYF. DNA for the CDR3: TGTGCCAGCAGTGAATTGTCGGTGGACCGCTACGAGCAGTACTTC.

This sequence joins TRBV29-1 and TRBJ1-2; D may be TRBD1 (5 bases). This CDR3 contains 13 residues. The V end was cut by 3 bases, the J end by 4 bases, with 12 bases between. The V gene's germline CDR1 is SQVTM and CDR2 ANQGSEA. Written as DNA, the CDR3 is TGCAGCGTTGACGGGACGCGGACCTATGGCTACACCTTC. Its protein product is CSVDGTRTYGYTF.

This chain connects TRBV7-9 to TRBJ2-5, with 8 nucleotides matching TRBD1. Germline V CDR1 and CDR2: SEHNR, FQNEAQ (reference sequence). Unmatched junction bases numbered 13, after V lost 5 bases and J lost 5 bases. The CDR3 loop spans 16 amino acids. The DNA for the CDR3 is TGTGCCAGCAGCCCGGCCCGACAGGGGAACGTGGAGACCCAGTACTTC. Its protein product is CASSPARQGNVETQYF.

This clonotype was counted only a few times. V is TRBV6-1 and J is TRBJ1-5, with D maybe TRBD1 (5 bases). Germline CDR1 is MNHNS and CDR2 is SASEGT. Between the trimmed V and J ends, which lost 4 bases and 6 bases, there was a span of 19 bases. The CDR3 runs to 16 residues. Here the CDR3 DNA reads TGTGCCAGCAGTGGATTACCGGGACCCTCGAGTCAGCCCCAGCATTTT. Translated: CASSGLPGPSSQPQHF.

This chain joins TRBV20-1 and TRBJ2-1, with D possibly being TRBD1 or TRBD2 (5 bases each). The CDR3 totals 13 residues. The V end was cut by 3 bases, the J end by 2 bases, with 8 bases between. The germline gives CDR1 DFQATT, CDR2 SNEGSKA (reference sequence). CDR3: CSASRDAYNEQFF. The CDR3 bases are TGCAGTGCTAGCAGGGACGCCTACAATGAGCAGTTCTTC.

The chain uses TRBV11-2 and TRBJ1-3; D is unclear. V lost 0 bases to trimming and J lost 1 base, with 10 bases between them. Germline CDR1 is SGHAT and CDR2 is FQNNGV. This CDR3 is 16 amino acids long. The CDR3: CASSLEGAASGNTIYF. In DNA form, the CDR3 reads TGTGCCAGCAGCTTAGAGGGCGCAGCGTCTGGAAACACCATATATTTT.

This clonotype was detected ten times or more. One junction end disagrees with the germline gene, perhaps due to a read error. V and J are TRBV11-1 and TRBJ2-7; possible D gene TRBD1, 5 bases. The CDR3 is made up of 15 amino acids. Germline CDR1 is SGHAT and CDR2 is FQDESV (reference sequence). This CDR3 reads CASSLGPQGRNEQYF. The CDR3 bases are TGTGCCAGCAGTTTAGGCCCCCAGGGCCGGAACGAGCAGTACTTC.

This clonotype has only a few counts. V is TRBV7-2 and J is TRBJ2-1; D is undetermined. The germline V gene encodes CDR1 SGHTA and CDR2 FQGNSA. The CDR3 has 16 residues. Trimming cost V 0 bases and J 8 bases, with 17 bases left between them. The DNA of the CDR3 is TGTGCCAGCAGCTTAGCGGCCATCCCCTCAATGGATGAGCAGTTCTTC. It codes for CASSLAAIPSMDEQFF.